These T cell receptor beta chains were read from a single sample in a study of CD8 T cells in ankylosing spondylitis. Using its own MiXCR run on the 5' RACE reads, TCRdb lists one record per CDR3 protein. The data hold some 220,000 distinct CDR3 sequences, with around 8% observed a single time. Specimen: blood, either unsorted or a sorted T cell fraction (not recorded which). Receptors originate from a female donor with ankylosing spondylitis or in good health (not recorded which). Each CDR3 is given with its conserved first and last residue. The D gene is left open where the match is weak. Clone size is stated in some rows and not others, as once, few, many or a class when expanded.

>TRBD1|TRBJ1-2|-|TRBV7-2
TGTGCCAGCCGGACAGGGTCCGGAGGCGGGTATGGCAACACCTTC
CASRTGSGGGYGNTF
>-|TRBJ2-7|many|TRBV12-3/TRBV12-4
TGTGCCAGCAGTCACCAGGGTTTCTACGAGCAGTACTTC
CASSHQGFYEQYF
>-|TRBJ2-3|many|TRBV3-1
TGTGCCAGCAGCTCGTCGAGGGGGTCAGCTAGGCAGTATTTT
CASSSSRGSARQYF
>TRBD2|TRBJ2-3|many|TRBV12-3/TRBV12-4
TGTGCCAGCAGTCCGACTAGCGGGAGTGGCACAGATACGCAGTATTTT
CASSPTSGSGTDTQYF
>-|TRBJ2-5|many|TRBV10-3
TGTGCCATCAGTGAGGCGGGGACCCAAGAGACCCAGTACTTC
CAISEAGTQETQYF
>TRBD1|TRBJ1-6|many|TRBV12-3/TRBV12-4
TGTGCCAGCAGTCGGACAGGGGATCGTAGTTCACCCCTCCACTTT
CASSRTGDRSSPLHF
>-|TRBJ2-3|few|TRBV7-3
TGTGCCAGCAGCCCCACAGCGTCTAGCACAGATACGCAGTATTTT
CASSPTASSTDTQYF
>-|TRBJ2-2|many|TRBV6-2/TRBV6-3
TGTGCCAGCGCTGGTGCCGGGGAGCTGTTTTTT
CASAGAGELFF
>-|TRBJ2-3|many|TRBV10-2
TGCGCCAGCAGTGACGGTGTGGTGGGGGCCCGCACAGATACGCAGTATTTT
CASSDGVVGARTDTQYF
>-|TRBJ2-2|-|TRBV7-9
TGTGCCAGCAGAGCCGGGACCGCGAACACCAGGGAGCTGTTTTTT
CASRAGTANTRELFF
>-|TRBJ2-5|few|TRBV7-2
TGTGCCAGCAGCCGAGGGCAATCAAAAGAGACCCAGTACTTC
CASSRGQSKETQYF
>TRBD2|TRBJ2-7|many|TRBV7-3
TGTGCCAGCAGCTTATCGGGGGGCTACGAGCAGTACTTC
CASSLSGGYEQYF
>-|TRBJ2-7|few|TRBV6-2/TRBV6-3
TGTGCCAGCAGTAGTACTCGGGGCAGGGGAGTCTACGAGCAGTACTTC
CASSSTRGRGVYEQYF
>-|TRBJ2-1|many|TRBV12-3/TRBV12-4
TGTGCCAGCAGTTCCTTCAATGAGCAGTTCTTC
CASSSFNEQFF
>-|TRBJ2-1|few|TRBV30
TGTGCCTGGACGGGGGGCTATGAGCAGTTCTTC
CAWTGGYEQFF
>TRBD1|TRBJ1-1|-|TRBV4-1
TGCGCCAGCAGCCCCTTCCTTACAGGGGGGAAGAGTGAAGCTTTCTTT
CASSPFLTGGKSEAFF
>-|TRBJ1-2|many|TRBV20-1
TGCAGTGCTATAGGACAGTTATATGGCTACACCTTC
CSAIGQLYGYTF
>-|TRBJ1-1|many|TRBV21-1
TGTGCCAGCAGCAAAGTGGGAGTGAACACTGAAGCTTTCTTT
CASSKVGVNTEAFF
>-|TRBJ1-1|many|TRBV11-1
TGTGCCAGCAGCTTAGGACGGGCCACTGAAGCTTTCTTT
CASSLGRATEAFF
>-|TRBJ1-6|-|TRBV20-1
TGCAGTGCTAGGGGGGCAGGAACCGAGAGTAATTCACCCCTCCACTTT
CSARGAGTESNSPLHF
>-|TRBJ2-1|many|TRBV7-2
TGTGCCAGCAGATCTCCGGGGCAAGAAGAGCAGTTCTTC
CASRSPGQEEQFF
>-|TRBJ2-5|many|TRBV20-1
TGCAGTGCTAGAGTAGGGGGGGGGACCCAGTACTTC
CSARVGGGTQYF
>-|TRBJ2-7|-|TRBV20-1
TGCAGTGCTAGCGGCAGGCCCTACGAGCAGTACTTC
CSASGRPYEQYF
>-|TRBJ1-1|many|TRBV20-1
TGCAGTGCTAGAGTCTTGGGCAGTCAGAACACTGAAGCTTTCTTT
CSARVLGSQNTEAFF
>-|TRBJ2-1|many|TRBV11-3
TGTGCCAGCAGCTCCCTCCGGAGCTCGAATGAGCAGTTCTTC
CASSSLRSSNEQFF
>-|TRBJ2-1|many|TRBV29-1
TGCAGCGTTGGGAGGGGAAGGTATGAGCAGTTCTTC
CSVGRGRYEQFF
>-|TRBJ2-7|few|TRBV7-2
TGTGCCAGCAGCTTAAACGGTCAGGGTACATTCGAGCAGTACTTC
CASSLNGQGTFEQYF
>TRBD2|TRBJ2-1|few|TRBV12-3/TRBV12-4
TGTGCCAGCTCGGAGTACAGCGGGAGAGGTGAGCAGTTCTTC
CASSEYSGRGEQFF
>-|TRBJ2-1|many|TRBV10-3
TGTGCCATCAGTGAGAGCAGCGGTAACAATGAGCAGTTCTTC
CAISESSGNNEQFF
>-|TRBJ2-5|many|TRBV10-3
TGTGCCATCGGAAAGCGGGACCAAGAGACCCAGTACTTC
CAIGKRDQETQYF
>TRBD2|TRBJ2-1|many|TRBV3-1
TGTGCCAGCACCCTAACTAGCGGGAACCACAATGAGCAGTTCTTC
CASTLTSGNHNEQFF
>-|TRBJ2-7|many|TRBV25-1
TGTGCCAGCAGTGAATTTAGCTACGAGCAGTACTTC
CASSEFSYEQYF
>TRBD2|TRBJ2-5|many|TRBV20-1
TGCAGTGCGCCCCGGGGGGGGAGAGGGGGAAAGACCCAGTACTTC
CSAPRGGRGGKTQYF
>-|TRBJ2-7|few|TRBV20-1
TGCAGTGCTAGAGGGGGGAATGGTTACGAGCAGTACTTC
CSARGGNGYEQYF
>-|TRBJ2-3|many|TRBV28
TGTGCCAGCAGTTTAATGGGCACAGATACGCAGTATTTT
CASSLMGTDTQYF
>TRBD2|TRBJ2-7|many|TRBV7-2
TGTGCCAGCAGCTTAGCGACTAGCGGGGGCTCCTACGAGCAGTACTTC
CASSLATSGGSYEQYF
>-|TRBJ1-1|many|TRBV20-1
TGCAGTGCTAGAGGGGGTATGGGGACGCAAGAAGCTTTCTTT
CSARGGMGTQEAFF
>TRBD1|TRBJ2-5|once|TRBV6-5
TGTGCCAGCAGTTCCCTACAGGGGACGGGGGAGACCCAGTACTTC
CASSSLQGTGETQYF
>-|TRBJ2-5|many|TRBV20-1
TGCAGTGCTAGGCCGGCAGCAGGGGCTGGAGAGACCCAGTACTTC
CSARPAAGAGETQYF
>-|TRBJ1-2|many|TRBV15
TGTGCCACCAGCACGGACGACGGGAACTATGGCTACACCTTC
CATSTDDGNYGYTF
>TRBD2|TRBJ2-3|many|TRBV10-3
TGTGCCATCAGCCCAAAAGAGGGGAAACACCTCGGTGGTAGCGGGAGCACAGATACGCAGTATTTT
CAISPKEGKHLGGSGSTDTQYF
>-|TRBJ1-5|many|TRBV5-8
TGTGCCAGCAATAGTGGTTATAGCAATCAGCCCCAGCATTTT
CASNSGYSNQPQHF
>TRBD1|TRBJ1-2|many|TRBV5-5
TGTGCCAGCAGCTTGCGGACAGGGTGGTATGGCTACACCTTC
CASSLRTGWYGYTF
>TRBD1|TRBJ1-4|many|TRBV6-5
TGTGCCAGCAGTTACCCTCCCCCGGGACAGGGCTTCAAACTGTTTTTT
CASSYPPPGQGFKLFF
>-|TRBJ1-2|few|TRBV21-1
TGTGCCAGCAGCAAAGAGGGCCGAGACAGGGGAGGCAAGGATGGCTACACCTTC
CASSKEGRDRGGKDGYTF
>-|TRBJ2-1|many|TRBV29-1
TGCAGCGTTGTACGGGGGGCTAATGAGCAGTTCTTC
CSVVRGANEQFF
>TRBD1|TRBJ2-7|many|TRBV12-3/TRBV12-4
TGTGCCAGCAGTTTAACGGGACAGTTATACGAGCAGTACTTC
CASSLTGQLYEQYF
>-|TRBJ2-5|many|TRBV7-8
TGTGCCAGCAGTCGGGCCTTTCTGCTTAAAGAGACCCAGTACTTC
CASSRAFLLKETQYF
>-|TRBJ2-2|many|TRBV7-6
TGTGCCAGCAGCTTAAGGACAAGCACCGGGGAGCTGTTTTTT
CASSLRTSTGELFF
>-|TRBJ2-5|many|TRBV2
TGTGCCAGCAGTGAAGTACAGCAAAAAGAGACCCAGTACTTC
CASSEVQQKETQYF
>-|TRBJ2-7|many|TRBV29-1
TGCAGCGTTGAGGGCACCACCTACGAGCAGTACTTC
CSVEGTTYEQYF